The 14 T cell receptor beta chains below were found in one sample sequenced in a study of cytomegalovirus exposure and HLA in healthy donors. Researchers ran the PCR with 60 Vbeta and 13 Jbeta primers. Only in-frame clones appear in the TCRdb table, and some are missing; sequencing was by immunoSEQ multiplex PCR. This sample carries tens of thousands of clones, with about 10% going to the ten biggest clones. The sequenced material came from PBMCs. All receptors derive from a woman aged 50 to 60 in good health and CMV-seropositive.

The chain recombines TRBV29-1 with TRBJ1-3, with TRBD1 as a possible D gene (6 bases). V lost 2 bases to trimming and J lost 5 bases, with 16 bases between them. Germline CDR1 is SQVTM and CDR2 is ANQGSEA. This CDR3 has 15 residues. For the CDR3, the DNA is TGCAGCGTTGAAAAAGGAACAGGGATAAGAAACACCATATATTTT. As protein: CSVEKGTGIRNTIYF.

The genes are TRBV19 and TRBJ1-1; tentatively, D is TRBD1 (5 bases). Trimming removed 3 bases from V and 5 bases from J, with 19 bases in between. CDR3 size: 16 residues. The germline CDR1 and CDR2 sequences are LNHDA and SQIVND (reference sequence). The CDR3 DNA reads TGTGCCAGTAGTATCCAAGGGTTCGGGGAGGGGACTGAAGCTTTCTTT. It is translated as CASSIQGFGEGTEAFF.

CDR3 nucleotide sequence: TGTGCCAGCAGGAGGGCAACTAATGAAAAACTGTTTTTT. Translated, it gives CASRRATNEKLFF. The chain employs TRBV6-5 and TRBJ1-4; unclear D gene. Deletions cut 6 bases from V and 0 bases from J, with 5 bases between. The CDR3 has 13 residues. The germline gives CDR1 MNHEY, CDR2 SVGAGI.

In DNA form, the CDR3 reads TGCGCCAGCAGCCCAACAGGGGACTACGAGCAGTACTTC. Translating it yields CASSPTGDYEQYF. The chain joins TRBV4-1 to TRBJ2-7; 7 bases are a match to TRBD1. CDR3 length: 13 residues. V was clipped by 4 bases and J by 3 bases; unmatched bases: 3. Germline V lookup: CDR1 MGHRA, CDR2 YSYEKL.

The chain combines TRBV25-1 with TRBJ1-2, with 7 bases fitting TRBD1. The CDR3 totals 15 residues. The ends lost 6 bases at V and 0 bases at J; junction bases unmatched: 7. From germline, CDR1 is MGHDK and CDR2 SYGVNS. Here the CDR3 reads CASRSGQTANYGYTF. The CDR3 DNA reads as TGTGCCAGCAGATCGGGACAGACTGCTAACTATGGCTACACCTTC.

The chain employs TRBV19 and TRBJ1-1; D is possibly TRBD1 (6 bases). Germline V gives CDR1 LNHDA, CDR2 SQIVND (reference sequence). CDR3 length: 15 amino acids. With 10 bases removed from V and 4 bases from J, the gap between germline ends came to 22 bases. CDR3 in amino acids: CATKGEGGILTEAFF. CDR3 DNA sequence: TGTGCCACTAAGGGCGAAGGGGGAATACTCACTGAAGCTTTCTTT.

V usage is TRBV6-5 and J usage is TRBJ1-2; TRBD1 agrees at 9 bases. CDR1 and CDR2 from the germline V gene are MNHEY and SVGAGI. V shed 6 bases, J shed 8 bases, and the junction held 10 bases outside the gene matches. The CDR3 consists of 14 residues. CDR3 sequence: CASSTGTGMTGYTF. In DNA, the CDR3 is TGTGCCAGCAGCACCGGGACAGGGATGACGGGCTACACCTTC.

The V call is TRBV7-2, the J call TRBJ1-1, with D perhaps matching TRBD1 (6 bases). CDR1 is SGHTA, CDR2 FQGNSA, per germline. Trimming cost V 4 bases and J 1 base, with 7 bases left between them. This CDR3 contains 13 residues. CDR3 loop: CASSSTGNTEAFF. CDR3 nucleotide sequence: TGTGCCAGCAGCTCGACAGGGAACACTGAAGCTTTCTTT.

The chain links TRBV5-6 to TRBJ1-4; D possibly corresponds to TRBD1 (6 bases). The length of the CDR3 is 15 residues. Germline values: CDR1 SGHDT, CDR2 YYEEEE. The germline V and J ends were trimmed by 4 bases and 3 bases, with 13 bases remaining between them. CDR3 sequence: CASSAKGGSNEKLFF. The CDR3, as DNA: TGTGCCAGCAGCGCAAAGGGGGGGTCTAATGAAAAACTGTTTTTT.

The V gene is TRBV30, the J gene TRBJ2-3; TRBD2 matches 8 bases. V gave up 2 bases and J gave up 3 bases; unmatched junction bases: 7. CDR1 and CDR2 from the germline V gene are GTSNPN and SVGIG (reference sequence). This CDR3 has 15 amino acids. The CDR3 region is CAWSPSGGPTDTQYF. CDR3 coding DNA: TGTGCCTGGAGTCCCAGCGGGGGACCAACAGATACGCAGTATTTT.

This chain joins TRBV30 and TRBJ2-5, with a tentative D call TRBD2 (7 bases). CDR1 is GTSNPN and CDR2 is SVGIG in the germline V gene (reference sequence). CDR3 length equals 19 residues. V was cut by 1 base and J by 4 bases, with 28 bases left in between. CDR3 protein: CAWSAFTGFGGGSRETQYF. The CDR3 DNA sequence: TGTGCCTGGAGTGCCTTCACAGGGTTCGGGGGCGGGAGTCGAGAGACCCAGTACTTC. Looking up the rest from reference TRBV30 and TRBJ2-5 gives the full variable domain: SQTIHQWPATLVQPVGSPLSLECTVEGTSNPNLYWYRQAAGRGLQLLFYSVGIGQISSEVPQNLSASRPQDRQFILSSKKLLLSDSGFYLCAWSAFTGFGGGSRETQYFGPGTRLLVL.

This chain joins TRBV18 and TRBJ1-2; possibly TRBD1 for D (5 bases). Trimming took 4 bases from V and 5 from J, leaving 5 bases between them. The CDR3 extends over 11 amino acids. CDR1 is KGHSH and CDR2 is LQKENI in the germline V gene. CDR3 DNA: TGTGCCAGCTCACAGGGGTATGGCTACACCTTC. Translated: CASSQGYGYTF. Full variable domain (remainder filled in from reference TRBV18 and TRBJ1-2): NAGVMQNPRHLVRRRGQEARLRCSPMKGHSHVYWYRQLPEEGLKFMVYLQKENIIDESGMPKERFSAEFPKEGPSILRIQQVVRGDSAAYFCASSQGYGYTFGSGTRLTVV.

This chain links TRBV4-1 with TRBJ2-7, with 7 bases lining up with TRBD2. The CDR3 has 15 amino acids. V lost 4 bases to trimming and J lost 3 bases; unmatched junction nucleotides: 9. Germline CDR1 MGHRA, CDR2 YSYEKL. The CDR3 protein is CASSPRAGVVYEQYF. The CDR3 coding sequence is TGCGCCAGCAGCCCCCGGGCGGGAGTGGTCTACGAGCAGTACTTC.

The J gene is TRBJ1-1, the V gene TRBV2; unclear D gene. The CDR3 extends over 14 amino acids. V lost 6 bases and J 3 bases, leaving 14 bases between the germline ends. The V gene's germline CDR1 is SNHLY and CDR2 FYNNEI. CDR3 sequence: CASSPELSYTEAFF. Written as DNA, the CDR3 is TGTGCCAGCAGCCCTGAGTTATCTTACACTGAAGCTTTCTTT.